The 8 T cell receptor beta chains below were found in one sample sequenced in a study of cytomegalovirus exposure and HLA in healthy donors. It was with 60 Vbeta and 13 Jbeta primers that the PCR ran. Sequencing was performed with immunoSEQ multiplex PCR; in TCRdb, only in-frame clones are kept and a portion is missing. Of around 50,000 clones listed, 83% are singletons. Sequenced sample: PBMCs. These receptors all stem from a young man in good health and CMV-seronegative.

J is TRBJ2-3 and V is TRBV6-5, with TRBD2 as a possible D gene (7 bases). Germline values: CDR1 MNHEY, CDR2 SVGAGI. Deletions cut 2 bases from V and 4 bases from J, with 13 bases between. The CDR3 is 15 amino acids. CDR3 protein: CASSYIPGGADTQYF. The CDR3 nucleotides read TGTGCCAGCAGTTACATCCCGGGGGGCGCAGATACGCAGTATTTT.

This chain joins TRBV11-3 and TRBJ2-1; possibly TRBD2 for D (5 bases). The germline gives CDR1 SGHNT, CDR2 YENEEA. V lost 1 base to trimming and J lost 2 bases, with 9 bases between them. The CDR3 length is 15 residues. The CDR3 bases are TGTGCCAGCAGCTTAGCGCTAGCAGCCTACAATGAGCAGTTCTTC. Its translation is CASSLALAAYNEQFF. The full variable domain, with the rest looked up from reference TRBV11-3 and TRBJ2-1, is EAGVVQSPRYKIIEKKQPVAFWCNPISGHNTLYWYLQNLGQGPELLIRYENEEAVDDSQLPKDRFSAERLKGVDSTLKIQPAELGDSAVYLCASSLALAAYNEQFFGPGTRLTVL.

The V gene is TRBV9, the J gene TRBJ2-7; 8 nucleotides agree with TRBD2. Germline V gene lookup returns CDR1 SGDLS and CDR2 YYNGEE. The CDR3 length is 14 residues. The V segment lost 3 bases and the J segment 4 bases; nucleotides outside the gene matches: 6. DNA of the CDR3: TGTGCCAGCAGCGCCCGGGGGGGCGATTACGAGCAGTACTTC. Translation gives CASSARGGDYEQYF.

This clone was seen only once. The chain uses TRBV6-5 and TRBJ2-4; 8 bases fit TRBD2. Per the germline V gene, CDR1 is MNHEY and CDR2 is SVGAGI. J gave up 8 bases and V 6 bases, and 6 bases lay outside the gene matches. This CDR3 is 13 amino acids long. Written as DNA, the CDR3 is TGTGCCAGCAGCTCGGGAGGGGGGGACATTCAGTACTTC. It yields the protein CASSSGGGDIQYF.

The chain is built from TRBV7-9 and TRBJ1-1; no firm D call. The V end lost 3 bases, the J end lost 6 bases, and 17 bases lay between the germline ends. This CDR3 has 15 residues. Germline V CDR1 and CDR2: SEHNR, FQNEAQ (reference sequence). The CDR3 DNA reads TGTGCCAGCAGCTTTCGTGTGGGCGACGGCGCTGAAGCTTTCTTT. Translation: CASSFRVGDGAEAFF.

V gene TRBV9 combines with J gene TRBJ1-3; D is unclear. From germline, CDR1 is SGDLS and CDR2 YYNGEE. This CDR3 region has 15 residues. V was shortened by 6 bases and J by 0 bases, with 13 bases between the two germline ends. The CDR3 sequence: CASMPGGNSGNTIYF. CDR3 nucleotides: TGTGCCAGCATGCCGGGAGGGAACTCTGGAAACACCATATATTTT.

The genes are TRBV10-3 and TRBJ1-2; D gene unclear. The CDR3 spans 10 residues. Trimming removed 11 bases at V and 4 bases at J, with 8 bases between. Germline-derived CDR1 and CDR2 are ENHRY and SYGVKD. The CDR3, as DNA: TGTGCCCTCCCCCCCTATGGCTACACCTTC. The encoded protein is CALPPYGYTF.

This chain connects TRBV5-1 to TRBJ1-1; D is possibly TRBD1 (5 bases). This CDR3 is built from 18 residues. V lost 3 bases and J 0 bases, leaving 21 bases between the germline ends. The germline CDR1 and CDR2 sequences are SGHRS and YFSETQ. The CDR3 sequence is CASSWGVTEITMNTEAFF. CDR3 coding DNA: TGCGCCAGCAGCTGGGGGGTGACAGAGATTACCATGAACACTGAAGCTTTCTTT.